Listed here is a single T cell receptor beta chain. The entry originates in a study of blood T cell repertoires in COVID-19. With 4 bases clipped from V and 8 bases from J, the junction kept 10 bases outside the gene matches. From germline, CDR1 is SGHNT and CDR2 YYREEE (reference sequence). CDR3 length: 15 amino acids. Sequencing used immunoSEQ multiplex PCR; TCRdb keeps in-frame clones, though not all of them. The data hold around 86,000 clones, with roughly 88% observed a single time. Material for sequencing was peripheral blood. The TCR originated in a human donor in a cohort sampled during active COVID-19. The genes are TRBV5-4 and TRBJ2-1; 9 nucleotides match TRBD2. This CDR3 reads CASSPSSGGWDEQFF. The CDR3 DNA reads as TGTGCCAGCAGCCCAAGCAGCGGGGGGTGGGATGAGCAGTTCTTC.